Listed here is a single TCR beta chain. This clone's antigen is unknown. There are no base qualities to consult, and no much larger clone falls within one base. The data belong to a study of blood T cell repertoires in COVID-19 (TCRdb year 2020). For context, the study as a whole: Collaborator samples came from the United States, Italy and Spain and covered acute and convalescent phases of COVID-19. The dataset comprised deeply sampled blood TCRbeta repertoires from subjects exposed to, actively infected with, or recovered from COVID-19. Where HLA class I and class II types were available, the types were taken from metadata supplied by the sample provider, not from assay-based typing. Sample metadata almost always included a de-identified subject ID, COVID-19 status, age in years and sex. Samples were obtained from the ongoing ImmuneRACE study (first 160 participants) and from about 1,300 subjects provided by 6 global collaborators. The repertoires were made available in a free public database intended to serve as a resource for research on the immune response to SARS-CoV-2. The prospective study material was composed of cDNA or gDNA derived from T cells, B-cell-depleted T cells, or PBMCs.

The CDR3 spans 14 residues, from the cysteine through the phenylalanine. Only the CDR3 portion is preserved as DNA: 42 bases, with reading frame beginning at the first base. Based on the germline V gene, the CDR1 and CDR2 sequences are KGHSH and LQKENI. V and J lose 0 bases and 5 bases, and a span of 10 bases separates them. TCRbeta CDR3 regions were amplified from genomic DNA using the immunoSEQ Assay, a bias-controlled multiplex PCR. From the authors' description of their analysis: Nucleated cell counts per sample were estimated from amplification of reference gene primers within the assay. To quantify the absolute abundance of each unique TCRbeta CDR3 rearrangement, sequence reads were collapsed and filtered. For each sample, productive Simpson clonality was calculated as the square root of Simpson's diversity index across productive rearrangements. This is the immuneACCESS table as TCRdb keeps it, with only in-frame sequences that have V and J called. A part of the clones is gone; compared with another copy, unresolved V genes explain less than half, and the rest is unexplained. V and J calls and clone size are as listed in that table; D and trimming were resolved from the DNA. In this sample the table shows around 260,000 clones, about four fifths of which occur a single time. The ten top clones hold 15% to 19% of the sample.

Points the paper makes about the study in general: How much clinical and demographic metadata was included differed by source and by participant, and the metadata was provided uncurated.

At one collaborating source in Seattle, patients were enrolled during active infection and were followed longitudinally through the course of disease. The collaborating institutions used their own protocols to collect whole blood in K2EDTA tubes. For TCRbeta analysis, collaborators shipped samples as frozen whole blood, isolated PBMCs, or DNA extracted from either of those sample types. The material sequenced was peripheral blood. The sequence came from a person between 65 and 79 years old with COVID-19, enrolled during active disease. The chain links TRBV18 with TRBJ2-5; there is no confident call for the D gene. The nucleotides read TGTGCCAGCTCACCACCGGAGAATCGGGAGACCCAGTACTTC. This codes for CASSPPENRETQYF.